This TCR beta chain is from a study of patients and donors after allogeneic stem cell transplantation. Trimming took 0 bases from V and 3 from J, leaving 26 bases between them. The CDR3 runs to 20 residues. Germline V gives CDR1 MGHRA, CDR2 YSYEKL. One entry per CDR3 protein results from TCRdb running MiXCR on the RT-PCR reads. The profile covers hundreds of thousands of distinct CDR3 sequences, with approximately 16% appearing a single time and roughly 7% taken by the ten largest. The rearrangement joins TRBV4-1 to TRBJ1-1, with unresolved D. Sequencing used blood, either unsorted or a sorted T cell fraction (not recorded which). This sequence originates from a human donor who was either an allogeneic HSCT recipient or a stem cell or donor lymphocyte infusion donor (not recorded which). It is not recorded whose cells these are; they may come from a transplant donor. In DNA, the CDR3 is TGCGCCAGCAGCCAAGAGGATCATCAGGAACTCATTTCAACGGACACTGAAGCTTTCTTT. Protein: CASSQEDHQELISTDTEAFF.